The 18 T cell receptor beta chains below all came from one sample that was sequenced in a study of blood T cell repertoires in COVID-19. Some clones are missing from TCRdb's copy, which holds only in-frame ones; the method was immunoSEQ multiplex PCR. The sample consists of around 100,000 clones, 80% to 90% of them appearing once. The sample was peripheral blood. The origin of the receptors is a man aged 35-49 years with acute or convalescent COVID-19.

V and J are TRBV5-6 and TRBJ1-6; 8 bases fit TRBD1. Germline V CDR1 and CDR2: SGHDT, YYEEEE. The CDR3 covers 15 residues. The junction had 8 bases not matched to a gene; V was cut back by 2 bases and J by 10 bases. CDR3 bases: TGTGCCAGCAGCTTCAGCCGCAGGGGGCGATCACCCCTCCACTTT. As protein: CASSFSRRGRSPLHF.

The chain employs TRBV28 and TRBJ2-7; D ambiguous. Germline-derived CDR1 and CDR2 are MDHEN and SYDVKM. Between the trimmed V and J ends, which lost 4 bases and 2 bases, there was a span of 6 bases. This CDR3 comprises 12 residues. The CDR3 nucleotides read TGTGCCAGCAGTTCAGGTCCCTACGAGCAGTACTTC. Translation: CASSSGPYEQYF.

J is TRBJ2-5 and V is TRBV18, with TRBD1 matching over 12 bases. The V segment lost 3 bases and the J segment 6 bases; nucleotides outside the gene matches: 11. There are 17 residues in the CDR3. CDR1 and CDR2 from the germline V gene are KGHSH and LQKENI. CDR3 residues: CASSPPQPGQGAKTQYF. The CDR3 bases are TGTGCCAGCTCACCGCCTCAACCGGGACAGGGGGCGAAGACCCAGTACTTC.

This clone was seen once. The chain employs TRBV15 and TRBJ2-7; 11 nucleotides line up with TRBD1. This CDR3 contains 15 residues. CDR1 and CDR2 from the germline V gene are LNHNV and YYDKDF (reference sequence). The V segment lost 8 bases and the J segment 4 bases; nucleotides outside the gene matches: 10. This CDR3 is CATQPGQGGRYEQYF. In nucleotides, the CDR3 is TGTGCCACCCAACCGGGACAGGGGGGGCGATACGAGCAGTACTTC. Together with reference TRBV15 and TRBJ2-7, the CDR3 gives the full variable domain: DAMVIQNPRYQVTQFGKPVTLSCSQTLNHNVMYWYQQKSSQAPKLLFHYYDKDFNNEADTPDNFQSRRPNTSFCFLDIRSPGLGDTAMYLCATQPGQGGRYEQYFGPGTRLTVT.

The chain couples TRBV14 to TRBJ2-5; 9 nucleotides agree with TRBD1. The V gene end was trimmed by 4 bases and the J gene end by 3 bases; junction bases not matched to a gene: 6. CDR1 is SGHDN and CDR2 is FVKESK in the germline V gene. The CDR3 totals 15 residues. The CDR3 region has the DNA TGTGCCAGCAGCCCCAGGACAGGGGTGGAAGAGACCCAGTACTTC. Amino acid sequence: CASSPRTGVEETQYF.

CDR3 residues: CASSLGQGNYGYTF. In nucleotides, the CDR3 is TGTGCCAGCAGTTTAGGACAGGGGAACTATGGCTACACCTTC. The chain links TRBV6-2 or TRBV6-3 to TRBJ1-2; 9 nucleotides line up with TRBD1. The V segment lost 4 bases and the J segment 2 bases; nucleotides outside the gene matches: 2. The germline V gene encodes CDR1 MNHEY and CDR2 SVGEGT. The CDR3 runs 14 residues.

This rearrangement joins TRBV11-2 to TRBJ2-7; D call uncertain. Germline loops: CDR1 SGHAT, CDR2 FQNNGV. V was clipped by 5 bases and J by 2 bases, with 16 bases between them. The CDR3 spans 15 residues. CDR3 residues: CASSLRPVATYEQYF. Written as DNA, the CDR3 is TGTGCCAGCAGCCTACGACCGGTAGCAACCTACGAGCAGTACTTC.

The V gene is TRBV18, the J gene TRBJ2-7; 9 bases match TRBD2. The CDR3 runs 15 residues. J gave up 3 bases and V 0 bases, and 3 bases lay outside the gene matches. The germline V gene has CDR1 KGHSH and CDR2 LQKENI. CDR3 sequence (DNA): TGTGCCAGCTCACCACCTAGCGGGAGAGGCTACGAGCAGTACTTC. Translating it yields CASSPPSGRGYEQYF. The full variable domain, in which reference TRBV18 and TRBJ2-7 provide the parts outside the CDR3, is NAGVMQNPRHLVRRRGQEARLRCSPMKGHSHVYWYRQLPEEGLKFMVYLQKENIIDESGMPKERFSAEFPKEGPSILRIQQVVRGDSAAYFCASSPPSGRGYEQYFGPGTRLTVT.

The chain combines TRBV18 with TRBJ1-2; the D gene is possibly TRBD1 (5 bases). The length of the CDR3 is 13 residues. The V end was cut by 0 bases, the J end by 7 bases, with 9 bases between. Germline CDR1 reads KGHSH; CDR2 reads LQKENI. The CDR3 bases are TGTGCCAGCTCACCACCGACGGGGGTTGGCTACACCTTC. Protein: CASSPPTGVGYTF.

The chain joins TRBV10-2 to TRBJ1-6; D gene unclear. The CDR3 is 16 amino acids. Trimming shortened V by 2 bases and J by 13 bases, and 21 bases separated the two germline ends. Germline CDR1 reads WSHSY; CDR2 reads SAAADI. CDR3 residues: CASSEGRGSGIRPLHF. For the CDR3, the DNA is TGCGCCAGCAGTGAGGGACGAGGGTCGGGAATTCGGCCCCTCCACTTT.

This clone has only one observation. V gene TRBV11-2 combines with J gene TRBJ2-3; 11 nucleotides match TRBD1. The CDR3 consists of 16 residues. Germline V lookup: CDR1 SGHAT, CDR2 FQNNGV. Losses at the gene ends were 3 bases for V and 1 base for J; bases not matched to a gene: 3. CDR3 DNA: TGTGCCAGCAGCTTGCTGGGACAGGGGGGCACAGATACGCAGTATTTT. This translates into CASSLLGQGGTDTQYF. The whole variable domain, filled in from reference TRBV11-2 and TRBJ2-3, reads EAGVAQSPRYKIIEKRQSVAFWCNPISGHATLYWYQQILGQGPKLLIQFQNNGVVDDSQLPKDRFSAERLKGVDSTLKIQPAKLEDSAVYLCASSLLGQGGTDTQYFGPGTRLTVL.

J is TRBJ1-2 and V is TRBV19; 8 positions agree with TRBD1. Germline V gives CDR1 LNHDA, CDR2 SQIVND (reference sequence). The CDR3 sequence is 15 residues long. Trimming at V came to 5 bases and at J to 4 bases, leaving 9 bases not matched to a gene. The chain's CDR3 is CASSLSRDRSYGYTF. The CDR3 bases are TGTGCCAGTAGTCTCAGCCGGGACAGGTCCTATGGCTACACCTTC.

The V and J genes are TRBV2 and TRBJ2-5; D is possibly TRBD1 (5 bases). Germline V lookup: CDR1 SNHLY, CDR2 FYNNEI. Trimming pared 4 bases from V and 2 bases from J, leaving 8 bases between. CDR3 size: 13 residues. DNA of the CDR3: TGTGCCAGCAGTGGCAGGGAACAAGAGACCCAGTACTTC. It is translated as CASSGREQETQYF.

This chain joins TRBV2 and TRBJ2-4, with 11 bases fitting TRBD1. V trimming: 6 bases; J trimming: 8 bases; junction bases outside the gene matches: 6. This CDR3 is 14 amino acids long. Germline V gives CDR1 SNHLY, CDR2 FYNNEI. The DNA of the CDR3 is TGTGCCAGCAGCCGAAGGGACAGGGGGGACATTCAGTACTTC. Residues: CASSRRDRGDIQYF.

The genes are TRBV7-2 and TRBJ2-2; 8 bases fit TRBD1. The CDR3 is 15 residues long. In germline, CDR1 is SGHTA, CDR2 FQGNSA. The V and J ends lost 5 bases and 2 bases, in that order; junction bases with no gene match: 4. The CDR3 DNA reads as TGTGCCAGCAGCCTGACAGGGGCAAACACCGGGGAGCTGTTTTTT. It codes for CASSLTGANTGELFF.

V gene TRBV27 combines with J gene TRBJ2-1, with unresolved D. Germline-derived CDR1 and CDR2 are MNHEY and SMNVEV (reference sequence). The germline V and J ends were trimmed by 10 bases and 0 bases, with 10 bases remaining between them. CDR3 size: 13 residues. The CDR3 DNA follows: TGTGCCACCTCGGGTTCCTCCTACAATGAGCAGTTCTTC. Its translation: CATSGSSYNEQFF.

The rearrangement links TRBV27 to TRBJ2-1, with TRBD1 matching over 10 bases. Per germline, CDR1 MNHEY and CDR2 SMNVEV (reference sequence). There are 13 residues in the CDR3. The V segment lost 2 bases and the J segment 15 bases; nucleotides outside the gene matches: 7. The CDR3 coding sequence is TGTGCCAGCAGTTTAACCTGGGACAGGGGTCGGTTCTTC. Translating it yields CASSLTWDRGRFF.

The V gene is TRBV7-2, the J gene TRBJ2-1; D not resolved. The V end was cut by 2 bases, the J end by 6 bases, with 5 bases between. The CDR3 contains 12 residues. Germline values: CDR1 SGHTA, CDR2 FQGNSA. CDR3 loop: CASSLTGNEQFF. The CDR3 region has the DNA TGTGCCAGCAGCTTAACGGGCAATGAGCAGTTCTTC.